This TCR beta chain was identified during a study of T-cell memory formation after mild COVID-19. The CDR3 sequence is 13 residues long. V was clipped by 0 bases and J by 13 bases; unmatched bases: 5. Germline loops: CDR1 LNHNV, CDR2 YYDKDF (reference sequence). Each CDR3 protein gets one entry after TCRdb re-called the 5' RACE reads with MiXCR. The repertoire holds approximately 440,000 distinct CDR3 sequences, with roughly 20% as singletons. In its sample, this clonotype was seen a few times. The V call is TRBV15, the J call TRBJ2-1; 8 bases match TRBD1. The source of this sequence is an adult woman who had mild COVID-19 (a few samples of this study predate the infection). Cell type and time point are not known. Sequencing input: PBMCs or a T cell subset sorted from them (not recorded which). In nucleotides, the CDR3 is TGTGCCACCAGCAGAGAGGAAGGGACAGGCCAGTTCTTC. Amino acid sequence: CATSREEGTGQFF.